This passage covers 21 T cell receptor beta chains from one sample sequenced in a study of shared clonotypes between healthy human individuals. Sequencing was performed with immunoSEQ multiplex PCR; in TCRdb, only in-frame clones are kept and a portion is missing. Counted here are 950,000 to 1,300,000 clones, 65% to 75% occurring once; the ten biggest clones make up 1.5%. Sequencing was done on a sample of memory CD4+ T cells sorted from blood. Described subset: CD45RA-negative fraction. These receptors were collected from a man in his late teens or twenties in good health.

This clone was observed a single time. The rearrangement links TRBV19 to TRBJ1-2; perhaps TRBD1 as D (5 bases). The CDR3 extends over 14 amino acids. Trimming cost V 6 bases and J 2 bases, with 13 bases left between them. Germline loops: CDR1 LNHDA, CDR2 SQIVND (reference sequence). Written as DNA, the CDR3 is TGTGCCAGTAGCCGGGGCGACACAAACTATGGCTACACCTTC. It yields the protein CASSRGDTNYGYTF.

In regard to this clone: A much larger clone differs by one base, so this may be a read error. The V call is TRBV4-1, the J call TRBJ2-7; 8 bases line up with TRBD1. CDR1 is MGHRA and CDR2 is YSYEKL in the germline V gene. The CDR3 has 13 residues. For the CDR3, the DNA is TGCGCCAGCAGCCGACAGGGGAATTACGAGCAGTGCTTC. Its protein product is CASSRQGNYEQCF.

V is TRBV5-8 and J is TRBJ2-2; D is possibly TRBD1 or TRBD2 (5 bases each). With 2 bases removed from V and 7 bases from J, the gap between germline ends came to 12 bases. The CDR3 has 14 residues. Germline loops: CDR1 SGHTS, CDR2 YDEGEE. The CDR3 DNA reads as TGTGCCAGCAGCTTACGGGACGTCTACGGGGAGCTGTTTTTT. Amino acids: CASSLRDVYGELFF.

This clone was picked up a small number of times. DNA of the CDR3: TGTGCCAGCAGCGAGTCTAGCCGGGAGACCCAGTACTTC. It translates to CASSESSRETQYF. The chain recombines TRBV9 with TRBJ2-5; a possible D gene is TRBD2 (5 bases). The germline gives CDR1 SGDLS, CDR2 YYNGEE. Trimming removed 3 bases from V and 5 bases from J, with 11 bases in between. The CDR3 spans 13 residues. Looking up the rest from reference TRBV9 and TRBJ2-5 gives the full variable domain: DSGVTQTPKHLITATGQRVTLRCSPRSGDLSVYWYQQSLDQGLQFLIQYYNGEERAKGNILERFSAQQFPDLHSELNLSSLELGDSALYFCASSESSRETQYFGPGTRLLVL.

The rearrangement links TRBV19 to TRBJ2-7; no clear D gene. The germline gives CDR1 LNHDA, CDR2 SQIVND (reference sequence). CDR3 length: 12 amino acids. Trimming removed 3 bases at V and 3 bases at J, with 6 bases between. CDR3 in amino acids: CASSILRYEQYF. The CDR3 DNA reads TGTGCCAGTAGTATCCTCCGCTACGAGCAGTACTTC.

J is TRBJ1-5 and V is TRBV18; no clear D. Germline assignment: CDR1 KGHSH and CDR2 LQKENI. The V gene lost 2 bases and the J gene lost 6 bases, with 14 bases spanning the gap. The CDR3 runs 15 residues. Here the CDR3 DNA reads TGTGCCAGCTCACCAGGGGAAGGAAATAGTCAGCCCCAGCATTTT. Translation: CASSPGEGNSQPQHF.

The chain carries TRBV5-1 and TRBJ1-6; D might be TRBD1 (6 bases). The CDR3 covers 16 residues. Germline V gene lookup returns CDR1 SGHRS and CDR2 YFSETQ. Trimming took off 1 base at V and 7 bases at J, with 15 bases between the two ends. The CDR3 region has the DNA TGCGCCAGCAGCTTGCTGGATGGCAGGGGCAATTCACCCCTCCACTTT. Translated, it gives CASSLLDGRGNSPLHF.

Concerning this clone: The same CDR3 arises from other DNA sequences in this sample as well. V gene TRBV30 combines with J gene TRBJ2-3, with 7 bases aligning to TRBD2. Trimming removed 4 bases from V and 1 base from J; junction bases left unmatched: 2. Germline CDR1 reads GTSNPN; CDR2 reads SVGIG (reference sequence). This CDR3 has 13 residues. As DNA, the CDR3 is TGTGCCTGGAAAACTAGCGGCACAGATACGCAGTATTTT. Residues: CAWKTSGTDTQYF.

This clone was observed once. The V call is TRBV10-3, the J call TRBJ1-6; TRBD1 matches at 8 bases. J was trimmed by 8 bases and V by 7 bases; bases with no gene match: 4. The V gene's germline CDR1 is ENHRY and CDR2 SYGVKD. The CDR3 covers 13 residues. This chain's CDR3 is CAIMDRDDSPLHF. The CDR3 coding sequence is TGTGCCATCATGGACAGGGACGATTCACCCCTCCACTTT.

The J gene is TRBJ2-3, the V gene TRBV5-5; TRBD2 matches at 15 bases. This CDR3 region has 16 residues. The V gene end was trimmed by 3 bases and the J gene end by 6 bases; junction bases not matched to a gene: 5. The germline V gene has CDR1 SGHKS and CDR2 YYEKEE (reference sequence). In DNA, the CDR3 is TGTGCCAGCAGCTCGGGACTAGCGGGAGGATCGGATACGCAGTATTTT. This translates into CASSSGLAGGSDTQYF.

This clone was seen once. The V and J genes are TRBV4-3 and TRBJ1-4; 9 nucleotides line up with TRBD1. The length of the CDR3 is 17 residues. The junction had 5 bases not matched to a gene; V was cut back by 1 base and J by 2 bases. Germline assignment: CDR1 LGHNA and CDR2 YSLEER. CDR3 nucleotides: TGCGCCAGCAGCCAAGCGGGGACAGGGATTACTAATGAAAAACTGTTTTTT. It yields the protein CASSQAGTGITNEKLFF.

CDR3 in DNA: TGCGCCAGCAGCCAAGAGATTTCCAGTATTTCACCCCTCCACTTT. This translates into CASSQEISSISPLHF. This sequence joins TRBV4-3 and TRBJ1-6; no firm D call. Trimming pared 0 bases from V and 9 bases from J, leaving 12 bases between. The germline V gene has CDR1 LGHNA and CDR2 YSLEER. The CDR3 is made up of 15 amino acids.

The J gene is TRBJ1-6, the V gene TRBV27, with 7 nucleotides matching TRBD1. J gave up 7 bases and V 5 bases, and 8 bases lay outside the gene matches. The CDR3 loop spans 15 amino acids. Germline V gene sequence: CDR1 MNHEY, CDR2 SMNVEV (reference sequence). Here the CDR3 DNA reads TGTGCCAGCAGTCCATCGGACAGGAGAAATTCACCCCTCCACTTT. It yields the protein CASSPSDRRNSPLHF.

This chain joins TRBV5-1 and TRBJ2-5, with 7 bases that match TRBD1. The V gene end was trimmed by 4 bases and the J gene end by 5 bases; junction bases not matched to a gene: 11. Per germline, CDR1 SGHRS and CDR2 YFSETQ. This CDR3 is built from 15 residues. The CDR3 region is CASSRGKGAGETQYF. The CDR3 DNA reads as TGCGCCAGCAGCCGGGGAAAGGGGGCAGGGGAGACCCAGTACTTC.

This clone was observed once. The CDR3 DNA is TGCGCCAGCAGCTGGGACAAAAACACCATATATTTT. This codes for CASSWDKNTIYF. The chain recombines TRBV4-1 with TRBJ1-3; a possible D gene is TRBD1 (6 bases). V lost 5 bases to trimming and J lost 6 bases, with 8 bases between them. The CDR3 runs to 12 residues. CDR1 MGHRA and CDR2 YSYEKL come from the germline V gene.

This rearrangement joins TRBV5-1 to TRBJ1-1, with unresolved D. Germline CDR1 SGHRS, CDR2 YFSETQ. The length of the CDR3 is 15 residues. Between the trimmed V and J ends, which lost 6 bases and 0 bases, there was a span of 15 bases. The CDR3 DNA reads as TGCGCCAGCAAGGAGTTATATCCTATGAACACTGAAGCTTTCTTT. Protein sequence: CASKELYPMNTEAFF.

As DNA, the CDR3 is TGTGCCAGCAGTTTTCAGGGGACAGGACAGACGAACACTGAAGCTTTCTTT. Its protein product is CASSFQGTGQTNTEAFF. The J gene is TRBJ1-1, the V gene TRBV28, with 8 bases matching TRBD1. With 3 bases clipped from V and 1 base from J, the junction kept 10 bases outside the gene matches. This CDR3 contains 17 residues. Germline V lookup: CDR1 MDHEN, CDR2 SYDVKM.

The V and J genes are TRBV19 and TRBJ2-5; the match to TRBD2 covers 10 bases. This CDR3 spans 18 amino acids. Trimming at V came to 5 bases and at J to 5 bases, leaving 17 bases not matched to a gene. CDR1 is LNHDA and CDR2 is SQIVND in the germline V gene (reference sequence). CDR3 region: CASSVRLAGEALWETQYF. The CDR3 region has the DNA TGTGCCAGTAGTGTGAGGCTAGCGGGGGAGGCTCTCTGGGAGACCCAGTACTTC.

The CDR3 loop is CASSIQTGPQHF. The CDR3 coding sequence is TGTGCCAGTAGTATCCAGACGGGACCCCAGCATTTT. V and J are TRBV19 and TRBJ1-5; the D is unclear. With 3 bases removed from V and 10 bases from J, the gap between germline ends came to 10 bases. The germline V gene encodes CDR1 LNHDA and CDR2 SQIVND (reference sequence). The CDR3 runs to 12 residues.

This rearrangement joins TRBV7-6 to TRBJ2-5; TRBD1 matches 7 bases. Germline-derived CDR1 and CDR2 are SGHVS and FNYEAQ. V dropped 5 bases and J dropped 2; count of bases not matched to a gene: 11. The CDR3 covers 16 residues. CDR3 protein: CASSPQTGWGQETQYF. Written as DNA, the CDR3 is TGTGCCAGCAGCCCCCAGACAGGGTGGGGGCAAGAGACCCAGTACTTC.

This chain uses TRBV28 with TRBJ1-3, with 8 positions matching TRBD1. The CDR3 is 13 residues long. V gave up 7 bases and J gave up 4 bases; unmatched junction bases: 3. Germline V gives CDR1 MDHEN, CDR2 SYDVKM. The CDR3 spells CASKWTGGNTIYF. CDR3 DNA: TGTGCCAGCAAATGGACAGGGGGAAACACCATATATTTT.